The clone carrying this T cell receptor beta chain was picked up one time. J gave up 6 bases and V 4 bases, and 9 bases lay outside the gene matches. From germline, CDR1 is SGHTA and CDR2 FQGTGA. The CDR3 sequence is 15 residues long. Assay: immunoSEQ multiplex PCR; the TCRdb copy retains only in-frame clones and omits some. The sample gives under 200,000 clones, about 90% of which show up once; 7% to 8% is in the top ten. The record originates from a study of blood T cell repertoires in COVID-19. Across the study: Acute-phase and convalescent COVID-19 samples originated in the United States, Italy and Spain.

Study members were between about 18 and 95 years old and lived in 24 US regions. Participant reports of clinical history set cohort assignment. The study counted Cohort 3 donors as recovered given two negative PCRs, clearance, or symptom resolution. This sequence was found in a woman in her forties or fifties who had recovered from COVID-19. The specimen was PBMCs or T cells enriched from blood (not recorded which). The chain joins TRBV7-3 to TRBJ2-3; 8 positions agree with TRBD2. The chain's CDR3 is CASSSPAGGLDTQYF. The CDR3 DNA sequence: TGTGCCAGCAGCTCGCCCGCGGGGGGCCTGGATACGCAGTATTTT.